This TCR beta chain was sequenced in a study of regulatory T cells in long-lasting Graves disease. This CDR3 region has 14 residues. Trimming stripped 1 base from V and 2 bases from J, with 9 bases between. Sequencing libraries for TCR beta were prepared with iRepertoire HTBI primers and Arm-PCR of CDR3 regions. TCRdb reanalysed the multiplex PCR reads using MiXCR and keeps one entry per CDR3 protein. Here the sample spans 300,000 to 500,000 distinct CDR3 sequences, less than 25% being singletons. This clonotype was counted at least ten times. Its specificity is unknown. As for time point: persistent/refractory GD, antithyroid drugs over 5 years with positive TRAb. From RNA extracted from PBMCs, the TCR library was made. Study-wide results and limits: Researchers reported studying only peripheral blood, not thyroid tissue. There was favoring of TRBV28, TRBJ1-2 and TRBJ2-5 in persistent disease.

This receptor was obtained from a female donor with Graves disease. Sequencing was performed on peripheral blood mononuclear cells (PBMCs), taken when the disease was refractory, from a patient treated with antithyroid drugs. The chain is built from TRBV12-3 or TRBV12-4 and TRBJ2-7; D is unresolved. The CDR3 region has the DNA TGTGCCAGCAGTTTAGGAGCTATTCCCTACGAGCAGTACTTC. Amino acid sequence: CASSLGAIPYEQYF.